This T cell receptor (beta chain) was sequenced in a study of control samples from healthy donors and cancer patients. Germline V gene sequence: CDR1 LNHDA, CDR2 SQIVND (reference sequence). The CDR3 consists of 19 residues. The junction had 17 bases not matched to a gene; V was cut back by 4 bases and J by 2 bases. Sequenced by immunoSEQ multiplex PCR; TCRdb stores in-frame clones only, minus some. The table lists some 150,000 clones, roughly 94% of them singletons. The sequence derives from a man aged 55 to 70 with colorectal cancer. The sample consisted of PBMCs. V and J are TRBV19 and TRBJ1-5; TRBD1 aligns across 7 bases. The DNA of the CDR3 is TGTGCCAGTAGTACAAGCCGGGACAGTGGATCTCGGGGCAATCAGCCCCAGCATTTT. Amino acid sequence: CASSTSRDSGSRGNQPQHF.